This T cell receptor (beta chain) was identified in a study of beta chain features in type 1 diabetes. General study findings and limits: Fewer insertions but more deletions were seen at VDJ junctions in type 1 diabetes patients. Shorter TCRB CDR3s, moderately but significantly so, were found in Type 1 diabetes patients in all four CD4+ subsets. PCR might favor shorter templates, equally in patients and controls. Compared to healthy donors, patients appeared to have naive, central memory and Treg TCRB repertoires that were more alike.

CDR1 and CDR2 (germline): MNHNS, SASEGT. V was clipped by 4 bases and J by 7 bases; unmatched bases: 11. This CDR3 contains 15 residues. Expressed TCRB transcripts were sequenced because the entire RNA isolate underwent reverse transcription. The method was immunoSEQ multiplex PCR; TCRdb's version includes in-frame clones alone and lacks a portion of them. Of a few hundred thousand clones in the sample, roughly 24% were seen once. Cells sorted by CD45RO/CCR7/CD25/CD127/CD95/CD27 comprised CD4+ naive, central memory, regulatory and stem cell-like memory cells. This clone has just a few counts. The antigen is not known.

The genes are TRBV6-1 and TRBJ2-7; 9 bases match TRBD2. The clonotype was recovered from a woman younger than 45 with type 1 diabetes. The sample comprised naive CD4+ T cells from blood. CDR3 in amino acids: CASSAQVAGAGEQYF. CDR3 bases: TGTGCCAGCAGTGCCCAAGTAGCGGGAGCCGGGGAGCAGTACTTC.